This T cell receptor beta chain was sequenced during a study of shared clonotypes between healthy human individuals. Overall study: Used for every donor were three CD4 naive, three CD4 memory, two CD8 naive and one CD8 memory plate.

Whole-study findings and limits: Several donors showed sharing of 4.5% to 6% of naive CD4 clonotypes.

Researchers ran the assay at a deep level. Generated by immunoSEQ multiplex PCR, the TCRdb table keeps only in-frame clones and is missing some. Among approximately 2.3 million clones, over 85% were seen once, and the ten largest hold under 0.45%. With regard to this clone: The antigen is undetermined.

With 3 bases removed from V and 7 bases from J, the gap between germline ends came to 17 bases. Germline assignment: CDR1 SGHDT and CDR2 YYEEEE. This CDR3 has 14 amino acids. This TCR derives from a man between 18 and 29 years old in good health. Some clones in this sample may be carry-over from other donors' samples. V and J are TRBV5-6 and TRBJ2-7; the D gene is possibly TRBD2 (5 bases). The source material was naive CD4+ T cells from PBMCs. The subset denotes: CD45RA+ positively selected. The DNA for the CDR3 is TGTGCCAGCAGCTCCCCACTAGGAACGAGGGAGCAGTACTTC. It yields the protein CASSSPLGTREQYF.